Below, 2 T cell receptor beta chains from the same sample are listed, as sequenced in a study of beta chain features in type 1 diabetes. Regarding the study as a whole: Among patients with Type 1 diabetes, TCRB CDR3s were moderately but significantly shorter in every one of the four CD4+ subsets.

The whole isolated RNA underwent reverse transcription, so sequencing captured expressed TCRB transcripts. Profiling relied on immunoSEQ multiplex PCR, and the TCRdb table lists in-frame clones only, not all of them. The repertoire holds 200,000 to 300,000 clones, with 20% as singletons. No antigen has been identified for these receptors. Sequencing was performed on naive CD4+ T cells from blood. The receptor source for this set is a woman aged 40 to 55 with type 1 diabetes.

The chain combines TRBV5-1 with TRBJ2-7; 7 bases map to TRBD1. Germline CDR1 reads SGHRS; CDR2 reads YFSETQ. The CDR3 covers 15 residues. V was pared by 0 bases and J by 2 bases, with 5 bases of the junction left unmatched. CDR3 protein: CASSLGRGPPYEQYF. Here the CDR3 DNA reads TGCGCCAGCAGCTTGGGAAGGGGGCCTCCCTACGAGCAGTACTTC.

CDR3 DNA: TGTGCCTGGAGTATCCAGGGGGCCCAGCATTTT. Translation: CAWSIQGAQHF. This chain uses TRBV30 with TRBJ1-5; 7 bases are a match to TRBD1. CDR1 and CDR2 (germline): GTSNPN, SVGIG (reference sequence). Germline trimming cut 2 bases from V and 11 bases from J; bases unmatched to any gene: 3. The CDR3 is 11 residues long.